This TCR beta chain was found in a study of OX40 agonist ivuxolimab in advanced cancers. The overall study: Each dose-escalation patient presented with hepatocellular carcinoma, melanoma, renal cell or head and neck cancer. Partial responses, seen in three patients, involved one hepatocellular carcinoma and two cutaneous melanomas. Study outcomes and limitations: The authors also found low normalized T-cell clonal expansion in some nonresponders.

This clone was recorded once. What it recognizes is unknown. Germline values: CDR1 SGHNT, CDR2 YENEEA. V was trimmed by 0 bases and J by 6 bases, leaving 8 bases between them. The CDR3 loop spans 13 amino acids. Here immunoSEQ multiplex PCR was the method, and the copy in TCRdb shows in-frame clones only, minus some. The sample shows approximately 88,000 clones, about 88% of them seen only once. The material sequenced was CD4+ or CD8+ T cells sorted from blood, taken in a trial of the OX40 agonist ivuxolimab. V is TRBV11-3 and J is TRBJ1-1; D ambiguous. The source is an adult with an advanced solid tumor such as melanoma, head and neck, liver or kidney cancer. The CDR3 DNA reads TGTGCCAGCAGCTTAGACGGGGTCGCTGAAGCTTTCTTT. The encoded protein is CASSLDGVAEAFF.